Below, one T cell receptor beta chain is given with its context. The data stem from a study of blood T cell repertoires in COVID-19. This CDR3 is built from 15 residues. Trimming cost V 7 bases and J 4 bases; bases outside gene matches: 5. CDR1 is LNHDA, CDR2 SQIVND, per germline (reference sequence). Data came from immunoSEQ multiplex PCR; TCRdb stores just in-frame clones and leaves some out. The data show about 150,000 clones, 84% seen once. This sequence was found in a woman at least 80 years old with COVID-19, enrolled during active disease. The V call is TRBV19, the J call TRBJ2-2, with 11 bases fitting TRBD1. The sequenced sample consisted of peripheral blood. This chain's CDR3 is CASKGDRGSTGELFF. CDR3 nucleotide sequence: TGTGCCAGTAAGGGGGACAGGGGGAGCACCGGGGAGCTGTTTTTT.